This T cell receptor (beta chain) originates from a study of post-analysis software for immune sequencing data. Overall study: The cohort encompassed relapsing-remitting, secondary progressive and progressive-relapsing multiple sclerosis disease courses. Study outcomes and limitations: Normalized Chao1 diversity was significantly lower in multiple sclerosis patients than in controls. Relative to controls, patients had several TRBV segments at higher frequency, with TRBV5-6, TRBV5-1 and TRBV20-1 among these.

CDR3 length: 13 amino acids. CDR1 is SGHRS, CDR2 YFSETQ, per germline. V lost 3 bases to trimming and J lost 1 base, with 7 bases between them. TCR beta cDNA libraries had unique molecular identifiers. It was from roughly 1 to 10 million T cells that around 500,000 cDNA molecules came. TCRdb re-derived calls from the PCR reads in MiXCR, one entry per CDR3 protein. Among about 820,000 distinct CDR3 sequences listed, roughly 50% were seen once. As regards this clonotype: Its specificity is not known.

This sequence originates from a girl aged 10-17 years with multiple sclerosis. Source material: blood. The rearrangement links TRBV5-1 to TRBJ1-1; D unclear. The CDR3 region is CASSSPGNTEAFF. CDR3 DNA sequence: TGCGCCAGCAGCTCCCCAGGGAACACTGAAGCTTTCTTT.